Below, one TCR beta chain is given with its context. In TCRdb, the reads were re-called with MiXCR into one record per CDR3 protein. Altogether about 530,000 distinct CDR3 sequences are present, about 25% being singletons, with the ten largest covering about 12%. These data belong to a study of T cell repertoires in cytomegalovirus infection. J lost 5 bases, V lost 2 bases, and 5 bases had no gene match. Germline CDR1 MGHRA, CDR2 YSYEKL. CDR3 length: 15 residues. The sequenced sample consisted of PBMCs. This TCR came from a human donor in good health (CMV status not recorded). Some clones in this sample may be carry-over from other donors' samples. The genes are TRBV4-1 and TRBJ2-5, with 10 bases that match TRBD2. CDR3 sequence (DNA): TGCGCCAGCAGCCAATTTGGGACTAGCGCGGAGACCCAGTACTTC. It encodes CASSQFGTSAETQYF.